A single sample is the source of the 11 T cell receptor beta chains below, sequenced in a study of cytomegalovirus exposure and HLA in healthy donors. PCR amplification relied on 60 Vbeta primers (plus 13 Jbeta primers). Using immunoSEQ multiplex PCR, the repertoire was profiled, and TCRdb retains in-frame clones only, with some absent. The data contain roughly 130,000 clones, approximately 80% of them seen just once; the ten biggest clones take up roughly 3%. Sequencing was done on a sample of PBMCs. Source of these receptors: a woman between 18 and 29 years old in good health and CMV-seropositive.

This clone was counted a single time. This chain connects TRBV19 to TRBJ2-1; 8 bases align to TRBD2. Trimming removed 3 bases from V and 7 bases from J; junction bases left unmatched: 11. CDR3 length: 16 residues. Germline CDR1 LNHDA, CDR2 SQIVND (reference sequence). CDR3 loop: CASSMMRLAGGNEQFF. The CDR3 DNA follows: TGTGCCAGTAGTATGATGCGTCTAGCGGGTGGAAATGAGCAGTTCTTC.

The chain combines TRBV25-1 with TRBJ1-1; no reliable D call. Germline V lookup: CDR1 MGHDK, CDR2 SYGVNS. This CDR3 has 13 amino acids. Trimming pared 9 bases from V and 0 bases from J, leaving 11 bases between. The CDR3 is CASRTGMNTEAFF. CDR3 nucleotide sequence: TGTGCCAGTAGAACGGGGATGAACACTGAAGCTTTCTTT.

V usage is TRBV2 and J usage is TRBJ2-1; unclear D gene. Trimming removed 3 bases from V and 3 bases from J, with 12 bases in between. The germline gives CDR1 SNHLY, CDR2 FYNNEI. The CDR3 contains 15 residues. CDR3 sequence (DNA): TGTGCCAGCAGTGACCTTAGTCTCGGCTACAATGAGCAGTTCTTC. Translated, it gives CASSDLSLGYNEQFF.

The sample holds a few counts of this clone. The V call is TRBV19, the J call TRBJ1-4, with D maybe TRBD1 (6 bases). In germline, CDR1 is LNHDA, CDR2 SQIVND (reference sequence). The CDR3 contains 16 residues. The V and J ends lost 4 bases and 0 bases respectively, with 12 bases between them. The CDR3 DNA follows: TGTGCCAGTAGTACCCGGACAGCCGCAACTAATGAAAAACTGTTTTTT. Its translation: CASSTRTAATNEKLFF.

V is TRBV6-5 and J is TRBJ1-5; TRBD1 might be the D (6 bases). Trimming took off 5 bases at V and 0 bases at J, with 11 bases between the two ends. The CDR3 sequence is 15 residues long. Germline V CDR1 and CDR2: MNHEY, SVGAGI. The CDR3 region has the DNA TGTGCCAGCAGTCCGACAGGTGATAGCAATCAGCCCCAGCATTTT. This sequence encodes CASSPTGDSNQPQHF.

The chain joins TRBV4-1 to TRBJ1-4; no clear D gene. Trimming cost V 1 base and J 7 bases, with 4 bases left between them. Germline lookup yields CDR1 MGHRA and CDR2 YSYEKL. The length of the CDR3 is 12 residues. The CDR3 DNA is TGCGCCAGCAGCCAAGTATTTGAAAAACTGTTTTTT. Protein product: CASSQVFEKLFF.

This clone was counted a single time. The chain employs TRBV19 and TRBJ2-5, with D possibly being TRBD2 (5 bases). Trimming cost V 5 bases and J 9 bases, with 16 bases left between them. The length of the CDR3 is 13 residues. Germline CDR1 is LNHDA and CDR2 is SQIVND (reference sequence). CDR3 DNA: TGTGCCAGTAGTTTCGGAGGTCTTGAGGCCCAGTACTTC. It translates to CASSFGGLEAQYF. Drawing the rest from reference TRBV19 and TRBJ2-5, the complete variable domain is DGGITQSPKYLFRKEGQNVTLSCEQNLNHDAMYWYRQDPGQGLRLIYYSQIVNDFQKGDIAEGYSVSREKKESFPLTVTSAQKNPTAFYLCASSFGGLEAQYFGPGTRLLVL.

This clone was detected a few times. The V call is TRBV19, the J call TRBJ2-7, with a tentative D call TRBD1 (6 bases). The germline V gene encodes CDR1 LNHDA and CDR2 SQIVND (reference sequence). The CDR3 contains 15 residues. The V end lost 6 bases, the J end lost 3 bases, and 18 bases lay between the germline ends. In DNA, the CDR3 is TGTGCCAGTAGATCCCGGGACACTGGACGCTACGAGCAGTACTTC. This translates into CASRSRDTGRYEQYF.

The count of this clone is one. This chain joins TRBV29-1 and TRBJ1-1, with D maybe TRBD1 (6 bases). Trimming left V 7 bases short and J 0 bases short, with 15 bases between. The V gene's germline CDR1 is SQVTM and CDR2 ANQGSEA. This CDR3 has 14 amino acids. CDR3 in amino acids: CSAAAQGLNTEAFF. The CDR3 DNA is TGCAGCGCTGCAGCCCAGGGGCTGAACACTGAAGCTTTCTTT. Complete variable domain (other parts from reference TRBV29-1 and TRBJ1-1): SAVISQKPSRDICQRGTSLTIQCQVDSQVTMMFWYRQQPGQSLTLIATANQGSEATYESGFVIDKFPISRPNLTFSTLTVSNMSPEDSSIYLCSAAAQGLNTEAFFGQGTRLTVV.

The CDR3 spells CASSQEFASGGYYNEQFF. In DNA form, the CDR3 reads TGCGCCAGCAGCCAAGAATTTGCTAGCGGGGGGTACTACAATGAGCAGTTCTTC. The genes are TRBV4-1 and TRBJ2-1; 11 nucleotides align to TRBD2. The CDR3 contains 18 residues. CDR1 and CDR2 from the germline V gene are MGHRA and YSYEKL. V lost 0 bases, J lost 3 bases, and 7 bases stayed unmatched.

This clone has a single count. The genes are TRBV27 and TRBJ2-7, with 7 bases identical to TRBD1. The CDR3 is 14 residues long. The germline V gene has CDR1 MNHEY and CDR2 SMNVEV (reference sequence). The trim removed 6 bases at V and 3 bases at J, leaving 8 bases unmatched. CDR3 region: CASRTTGTIYEQYF. DNA of the CDR3: TGTGCCAGCAGGACGACAGGGACGATCTACGAGCAGTACTTC.